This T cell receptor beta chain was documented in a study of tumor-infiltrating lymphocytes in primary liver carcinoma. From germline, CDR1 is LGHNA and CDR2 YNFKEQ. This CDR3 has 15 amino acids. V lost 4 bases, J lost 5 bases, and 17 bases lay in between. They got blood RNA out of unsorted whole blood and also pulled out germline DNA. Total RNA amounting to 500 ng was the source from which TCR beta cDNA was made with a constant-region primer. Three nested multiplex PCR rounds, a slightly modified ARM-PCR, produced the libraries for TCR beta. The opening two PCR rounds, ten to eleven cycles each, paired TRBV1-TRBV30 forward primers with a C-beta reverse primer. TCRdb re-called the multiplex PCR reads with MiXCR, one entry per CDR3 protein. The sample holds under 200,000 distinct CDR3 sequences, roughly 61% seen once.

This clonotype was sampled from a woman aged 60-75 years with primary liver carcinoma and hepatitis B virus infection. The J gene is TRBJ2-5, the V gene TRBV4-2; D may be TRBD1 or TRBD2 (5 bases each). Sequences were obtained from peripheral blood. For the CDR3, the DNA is TGTGCCAGCAGCCGAGATCCTAGGGGAGAGGAGACCCAGTACTTC. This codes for CASSRDPRGEETQYF.